This TCR beta chain was recorded in a study of T cells in Graves' hyperthyroidism and ophthalmopathy (dated by TCRdb to the late 2010s). Regarding the research as a whole: Peripheral blood was collected at initial diagnosis, before any treatment. After sampling, hyperthyroidism patients received methimazole starting at 30 mg daily, and ophthalmopathy patients received high-dose intravenous methylprednisolone. TCR V-J signatures able to tell the groups apart were searched for in a discovery cohort of approximately 95 patients, of whom more than 40 had Graves' ophthalmopathy and more than 55 had stable Graves' hyperthyroidism. An independent validation cohort of fewer than 20 hyperthyroidism patients and some 15 patients who later progressed to ophthalmopathy tested prospective prediction of ophthalmopathy. In about 6 Graves' hyperthyroidism patients, the study also compared T-cell repertoires from thyroid tissue with T-cell repertoires from blood. TCR Vbeta CDR3 sequencing of roughly 140 peripheral blood samples (43 ophthalmopathy, 75 or so hyperthyroidism and some 17 progressor patients) is reported in the paper. The approximately 100 discovery patients were divided at random into training and test sets in a 7:3 ratio.

Details on this clonotype: Its antigen remains unidentified. Base quality data are lacking; no much larger clone is found one base away.

TCR beta CDR3 regions were amplified from RNA transcripts. The TCR CDR3 was subjected to a first round of RT-PCR using the HTBI primer set and the Qiagen OneStep RT-PCR kit. The libraries were constructed in a second round of multiplex PCR and then size-selected and purified. Libraries were sequenced paired-end with 100 bp reads on an Illumina HiSeq2000. On the authors' methods: SOAPnuke was used to process the raw data, throwing out any read that contained adapters or uncalled bases, had a mean Phred below 15, or lacked an exact constant-primer or identifier match. COPE v1.2.5 was used to merge the high-quality paired reads, and each unique nucleotide sequence was defined as a clonotype. MiTCR v1.1 was used to align clonotypes to the IMGT TRBV, TRBD and TRBJ reference segments. Analysis was restricted to V-J combinations with a frequency above 0.0001, which covered roughly 99% of repertoires. The TCS score was defined as the ratio of F50 (clonal expansion) to E x V (chaos), calculated using BLOSUM62-based TCRdist between CDR3 peptides within each V-J. Welch's t-statistics and random forest reduced roughly 540 V-J features to around 14, which were used in a naive Bayes classifier (R e1071). The Morisita-Horn index was used to measure how similar the thyroid and blood repertoires were. TCRdb applied fastp at Q25 and MiXCR to the public reads, then kept only in-frame beta chains. Rows with a matching CDR3 protein are joined into one entry that keeps the most common DNA and genes. These V and J calls are TCRdb output, not the study's own analysis. The sample records about 840,000 distinct CDR3 sequences, 38% of which are singletons. 7.5% to 9.5% of the sample belongs to the ten largest clones.

CDR1 SGHVS and CDR2 FNYEAQ are derived from the germline V gene. The CDR3 has 15 amino acids, counting the end cysteine and phenylalanine. The sequence is cut down to CDR3 DNA, 45 bases in frame from base 1. V was cut back by 11 bases and J by 4 bases, leaving a gap of 20 bases between them. Study-wide conclusions, independent of this receptor: In cross-validation, a model built on a 13 V-J signature told ophthalmopathy apart from stable hyperthyroidism with approximately 90% sensitivity and approximately 84% specificity, and in testing the same model reached 80%/75%. Sample size was not statistically predetermined, and investigators were not blinded to group allocation. In validation, the model predicted progression to ophthalmopathy a median of roughly six months before onset, with 70% to 71% sensitivity and almost 75% specificity. Most expanded thyroid clonotypes (frequency above 0.001) were also found in blood, which suggests that blood repertoires may mirror thyroid immune responses.

Stable Graves' hyperthyroidism was defined as the absence of progression to ophthalmopathy over 18 months of follow-up. Hyperthyroidism patients were aged 18 to 65 years and newly diagnosed, with disease duration of less than 2 months. Any patient with an uncontrolled infection, another autoimmune disease, pregnancy or lactation was excluded. Diagnoses were based on clinical symptoms, serum thyroxine and TRAb, thyroid ultrasound and orbital computed tomography. PBMCs were separated from roughly 10 ml of fresh peripheral blood using Ficoll-Paque density gradient centrifugation. Total RNA was extracted using Trizol reagent, and RNA quality was assessed on an Agilent 2100 Bioanalyzer.

This sequence uses TRBV7-6 and TRBJ2-2; possibly the D gene is TRBD2, per 6 matching bases. The specimen was blood. The TCR was taken from a man aged 18 to 35 with Graves' hyperthyroidism. The bases read TGTGCCGTCCACCCCCGGGGAGGCGGCACCGGGGAGCTGTTTTTT. Its translation is CAVHPRGGGTGELFF. Reference TRBV7-6 and TRBJ2-2 genes cover what lies past the CDR3, so the full variable domain is GAGVSQSPRYKVTKRGQDVALRCDPISGHVSLYWYRQALGQGPEFLTYFNYEAQQDKSGLPNDRFSAERPEGSISTLTIQRTEQRDSAMYRCAVHPRGGGTGELFFGEGSRLTVL.